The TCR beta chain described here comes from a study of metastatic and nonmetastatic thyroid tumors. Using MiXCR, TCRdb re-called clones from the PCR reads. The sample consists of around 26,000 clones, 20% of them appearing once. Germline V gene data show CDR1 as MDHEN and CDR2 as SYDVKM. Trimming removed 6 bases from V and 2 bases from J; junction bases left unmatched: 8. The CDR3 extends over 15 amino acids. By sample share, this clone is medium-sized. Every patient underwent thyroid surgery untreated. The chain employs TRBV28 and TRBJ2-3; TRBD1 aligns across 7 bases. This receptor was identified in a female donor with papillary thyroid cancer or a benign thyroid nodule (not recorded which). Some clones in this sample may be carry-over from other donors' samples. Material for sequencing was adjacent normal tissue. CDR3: CASRSGRGYTDTQYF. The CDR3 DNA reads TGTGCCAGCAGGTCCGGCAGGGGGTACACAGATACGCAGTATTTT.